Below, 20 T cell receptor beta chains from the same sample are listed, as sequenced in a study of blood T cell repertoires in COVID-19 (dated by TCRdb to the early 2020s). Libraries came from the immunoSEQ multiplex PCR assay. What TCRdb holds here is the immuneACCESS table cut down to in-frame rearrangements. Part of the clones is not present; checked against another copy, under half of the missing clones reflect an unresolved V gene, and the others are unexplained. Recorded for this sample are more than 250,000 clones; around 92% of them occurred a single time. Roughly 6.7% of the sample goes to the ten largest clones. Sequencing was carried out using peripheral blood. The receptors stem from a man aged 18 to 30 who had recovered from COVID-19.

This clone turned up a few times. The V and J genes are TRBV7-9 and TRBJ2-7, with a possible D match to TRBD1 (6 bases). Germline V gene lookup returns CDR1 SEHNR and CDR2 FQNEAQ (reference sequence). This CDR3 comprises 15 residues. Trimming pared 2 bases from V and 1 base from J, leaving 12 bases between. The CDR3 nucleotides are TGTGCCAGCAGCTTATCCGGGACAACTTCCTACGAGCAGTACTTC. Translating gives CASSLSGTTSYEQYF. The full variable domain, rest sourced from reference TRBV7-9 and TRBJ2-7, is DTGVSQNPRHKITKRGQNVTFRCDPISEHNRLYWYRQTLGQGPEFLTYFQNEAQLEKSRLLSDRFSAERPKGSFSTLEIQRTEQGDSAMYLCASSLSGTTSYEQYFGPGTRLTVT.

The V and J genes are TRBV29-1 and TRBJ2-6, with 10 bases fitting TRBD1. The CDR3 consists of 16 residues. Germline V CDR1 and CDR2: SQVTM, ANQGSEA. Germline trimming cut 3 bases from V and 1 base from J; bases unmatched to any gene: 3. The CDR3 nucleotides read TGCAGCGTTGAGTTGGGACAGGGGTCTGGGGCCAACGTCCTGACTTTC. Its protein is CSVELGQGSGANVLTF.

This rearrangement joins TRBV7-8 to TRBJ2-3; D remains ambiguous. Germline CDR1 is SGHVS and CDR2 is FQNEAQ. This CDR3 is 16 amino acids long. Trimming took 1 base from V and 1 from J, leaving 12 bases between them. The CDR3 reads CASSLVQVDGTDTQYF. The CDR3 DNA reads TGTGCCAGCAGCTTAGTGCAGGTGGATGGCACAGATACGCAGTATTTT.

This chain connects TRBV18 to TRBJ2-7; TRBD2 matches at 8 bases. V trimming: 0 bases; J trimming: 1 base; junction bases outside the gene matches: 2. CDR3 length: 15 residues. In germline, CDR1 is KGHSH, CDR2 LQKENI. The CDR3 region is CASSPPGTSSYEQYF. The CDR3, as DNA: TGTGCCAGCTCACCACCTGGGACTAGTTCCTACGAGCAGTACTTC. The whole variable domain, filled in from reference TRBV18 and TRBJ2-7, reads NAGVMQNPRHLVRRRGQEARLRCSPMKGHSHVYWYRQLPEEGLKFMVYLQKENIIDESGMPKERFSAEFPKEGPSILRIQQVVRGDSAAYFCASSPPGTSSYEQYFGPGTRLTVT.

This clone was observed a single time. The chain recombines TRBV7-3 with TRBJ2-1; 7 nucleotides match TRBD2. The ends lost 6 bases at V and 2 bases at J; junction bases unmatched: 7. Looked up from germline, CDR1 is SGHTA and CDR2 is FQGTGA. The CDR3 is made up of 15 amino acids. This CDR3 is CASRPPGLTYNEQFF. CDR3 sequence (DNA): TGTGCCAGCAGGCCTCCGGGACTAACCTACAATGAGCAGTTCTTC.

The V gene is TRBV19, the J gene TRBJ2-3; D is perhaps TRBD1 (5 bases). Trimming shortened V by 6 bases and J by 0 bases, and 13 bases separated the two germline ends. The CDR3 loop spans 15 amino acids. Germline V gene data show CDR1 as LNHDA and CDR2 as SQIVND (reference sequence). The CDR3 DNA is TGTGCCAGTAGAGAAACAGGTCCTAGCACAGATACGCAGTATTTT. Protein product: CASRETGPSTDTQYF.

This chain connects TRBV10-3 to TRBJ1-2; 7 positions match TRBD1. Per the germline V gene, CDR1 is ENHRY and CDR2 is SYGVKD. Trimming took 6 bases from V and 6 from J; bases not matched to a gene: 13. This CDR3 is built from 15 residues. The CDR3 loop reads CAISKSGTAGDGYTF. Written as DNA, the CDR3 is TGTGCCATCAGCAAATCCGGGACAGCGGGGGATGGCTACACCTTC.

This chain uses TRBV2 with TRBJ1-4; possibly TRBD1 for D (5 bases). This CDR3 is 12 amino acids long. Trimming removed 4 bases at V and 6 bases at J, with 6 bases between. The germline CDR1 and CDR2 sequences are SNHLY and FYNNEI. CDR3 protein: CASSATDEKLFF. CDR3 in DNA: TGTGCCAGCAGTGCGACAGATGAAAAACTGTTTTTT.

J is TRBJ2-5 and V is TRBV6-5; D is perhaps TRBD2 (7 bases). From germline, CDR1 is MNHEY and CDR2 SVGAGI. Trimming pared 8 bases from V and 4 bases from J, leaving 14 bases between. The CDR3 has 13 amino acids. The CDR3 DNA reads as TGTGCCAGCCCTGATAGGGGGGGAGAGACCCAGTACTTC. Protein sequence: CASPDRGGETQYF.

CDR3 sequence reads: CASSEILQGNTEAFF. The CDR3 nucleotides read TGTGCCAGCAGTGAAATTTTACAGGGGAACACTGAAGCTTTCTTT. This chain joins TRBV25-1 and TRBJ1-1, with D maybe TRBD1 (6 bases). This CDR3 has 15 residues. V lost 2 bases to trimming and J lost 1 base, with 11 bases between them. CDR1 and CDR2 (germline): MGHDK, SYGVNS.

The genes are TRBV27 and TRBJ1-1, with D possibly matching TRBD1 (6 bases). Germline V gene lookup returns CDR1 MNHEY and CDR2 SMNVEV (reference sequence). The CDR3 runs to 14 residues. Trimming cost V 3 bases and J 4 bases, with 12 bases left between them. The CDR3 nucleotides read TGTGCCAGCAGTTTGGGCGGGGGGGCCACTGAAGCTTTCTTT. Its protein product is CASSLGGGATEAFF.

The chain has TRBV18 and TRBJ1-1, with TRBD1 identical over 7 bases. Germline V gene lookup returns CDR1 KGHSH and CDR2 LQKENI. This CDR3 comprises 16 residues. The V gene end was trimmed by 6 bases and the J gene end by 0 bases; junction bases not matched to a gene: 10. CDR3 sequence (DNA): TGTGCCAGCTCCCCTTTTGAGGGGGCATTGAACACTGAAGCTTTCTTT. Its protein is CASSPFEGALNTEAFF.

The gene calls are TRBV3-1 (or the pseudogene TRBV3-2) and TRBJ2-3; the match to TRBD2 covers 15 bases. Germline CDR1 reads LGHDT; CDR2 reads YNNKEL (reference sequence). V trimming: 4 bases; J trimming: 3 bases; junction bases outside the gene matches: 11. CDR3 size: 19 residues. CDR3 coding DNA: TGTGCCAGCAGCCGCCTAGGACTAGCGGGAGGGCCGAGGACAGATACGCAGTATTTT. Translating it yields CASSRLGLAGGPRTDTQYF.

V usage is TRBV6-1 and J usage is TRBJ2-5; no clear D gene. This CDR3 is built from 14 residues. Trimming took off 1 base at V and 4 bases at J, with 10 bases between the two ends. Germline V gives CDR1 MNHNS, CDR2 SASEGT. The chain's CDR3 is CASSEDLRRETQYF. The CDR3 DNA reads as TGTGCCAGCAGTGAAGATCTGCGGAGAGAGACCCAGTACTTC.

This chain joins TRBV6-1 and TRBJ2-1, with 7 bases lining up with TRBD2. The ends lost 2 bases at V and 3 bases at J; junction bases unmatched: 7. The CDR3 is 16 amino acids. Germline CDR1 reads MNHNS; CDR2 reads SASEGT. The CDR3, as DNA: TGTGCCAGCAGTGAAATGAAGCGGGAAATCTACAATGAGCAGTTCTTC. This encodes CASSEMKREIYNEQFF.

Only one count was recorded for this clone. The chain joins TRBV19 to TRBJ1-5; D remains unclear. V shed 7 bases and J shed 5 bases, with 18 bases lying between them. Germline V CDR1 and CDR2: LNHDA, SQIVND (reference sequence). The CDR3 has 15 amino acids. The CDR3 sequence: CASTFGGHMYQPQHF. CDR3 in DNA: TGTGCCAGTACTTTCGGCGGGCACATGTATCAGCCCCAGCATTTT.

The V and J genes are TRBV9 and TRBJ1-5; TRBD1 aligns across 7 bases. V lost 0 bases and J lost 0; bases outside the gene matches: 9. The germline V gene encodes CDR1 SGDLS and CDR2 YYNGEE. This CDR3 region has 18 residues. CDR3 amino acids: CASSVARTGVYSNQPQHF. Written as DNA, the CDR3 is TGTGCCAGCAGCGTAGCCCGGACAGGCGTTTATAGCAATCAGCCCCAGCATTTT.

The chain couples TRBV19 to TRBJ2-5; a weak D match, TRBD2 (6 bases). The CDR3 is 14 residues long. CDR1 LNHDA and CDR2 SQIVND come from the germline V gene (reference sequence). V lost 1 base and J 5 bases, leaving 11 bases between the germline ends. Written as DNA, the CDR3 is TGTGCCAGTAGTATAGGCGGAGGGCCGGAGACCCAGTACTTC. Protein: CASSIGGGPETQYF.

J is TRBJ1-4 and V is TRBV3-1 (or the pseudogene TRBV3-2); possibly TRBD1 for D (6 bases). Germline values: CDR1 LGHDT, CDR2 YNNKEL (reference sequence). The CDR3 has 15 residues. V lost 4 bases and J 6 bases, leaving 15 bases between the germline ends. The CDR3 bases are TGTGCCAGCAGCCCATCACAGGGTTTAGATGAAAAACTGTTTTTT. It yields the protein CASSPSQGLDEKLFF.

The chain couples TRBV4-3 to TRBJ2-1; TRBD2 agrees at 9 bases. V lost 1 base, J lost 8 bases, and 6 bases stayed unmatched. Germline V gene sequence: CDR1 LGHNA, CDR2 YSLEER. This CDR3 has 15 amino acids. The CDR3 loop reads CASSQVASGVYEQFF. As DNA, the CDR3 is TGCGCCAGCAGCCAAGTGGCTAGCGGGGTCTATGAGCAGTTCTTC.